The 13 T cell receptor beta chains listed next were all sequenced from one sample in a study of neurological immune-mediated disorders. TCRdb analysed the 5' RACE reads with MiXCR anew, one entry per CDR3 protein. The sample holds more than 45,000 distinct CDR3 sequences, roughly 11% seen once. Sequencing input: PBMCs. Source of these receptors: a man aged 55 to 70 in good health.

There are a few counts of this clonotype. The rearrangement links TRBV6-2 or TRBV6-3 to TRBJ1-1, with 8 bases aligning to TRBD1. The germline CDR1 and CDR2 sequences are MNHEY and SVGEGT. The length of the CDR3 is 14 residues. The junction had 7 bases not matched to a gene; V was cut back by 5 bases and J by 5 bases. The CDR3 coding sequence is TGTGCCAGCAGTAGATCCGGGACAGGAACTGAAGCTTTCTTT. This gives the protein CASSRSGTGTEAFF.

The CDR3 DNA follows: TGTGCCAGCAGTCCTCAGACAGGGGGTGGCAATCAGCCCCAGCATTTT. It is translated as CASSPQTGGGNQPQHF. The chain uses TRBV27 and TRBJ1-5, with TRBD1 matching 9 bases. CDR3 length: 16 amino acids. Germline V gives CDR1 MNHEY, CDR2 SMNVEV (reference sequence). Losses at the gene ends were 5 bases for V and 2 bases for J; bases not matched to a gene: 7.

This clonotype came up many times. This rearrangement joins TRBV20-1 to TRBJ2-3; D gene unclear. Per the germline V gene, CDR1 is DFQATT and CDR2 is SNEGSKA (reference sequence). V was shortened by 5 bases and J by 4 bases, with 4 bases between the two germline ends. This CDR3 spans 10 amino acids. The CDR3 sequence is CSARADTQYF. CDR3 nucleotides: TGCAGTGCTCGGGCAGATACGCAGTATTTT.

This clonotype has ten or more counts. The CDR3 coding sequence is TGTGCCAGCAGCTTAGGCCCGCAAGGCGATGGCTACACCTTC. Protein: CASSLGPQGDGYTF. The V gene is TRBV7-2, the J gene TRBJ1-2; D call uncertain. Looked up from germline, CDR1 is SGHTA and CDR2 is FQGNSA. The ends were cut back, 1 base at V and 6 bases at J, with 12 bases in the middle. This CDR3 has 14 residues.

This clonotype has a count of ten or more. The chain recombines TRBV10-3 with TRBJ2-1; 11 bases align to TRBD2. Unmatched junction bases numbered 8, after V lost 6 bases and J lost 7 bases. CDR3 length: 15 amino acids. The germline V gene encodes CDR1 ENHRY and CDR2 SYGVKD. The CDR3 region has the DNA TGTGCCATCAGGCAGACTAGCGGGGCTTCGAATGAGCAGTTCTTC. Its translation: CAIRQTSGASNEQFF.

The rearrangement joins TRBV20-1 to TRBJ1-1; a weak D match, TRBD1 (5 bases). Looked up from germline, CDR1 is DFQATT and CDR2 is SNEGSKA (reference sequence). CDR3 length equals 13 residues. V lost 8 bases and J 0 bases, leaving 13 bases between the germline ends. The DNA of the CDR3 is TGCAGTCCCGGAGGGGAGATGAACACTGAAGCTTTCTTT. The encoded protein is CSPGGEMNTEAFF.

This clonotype appeared many times. The rearrangement links TRBV12-3 or TRBV12-4 to TRBJ2-3; tentative D call: TRBD1 (6 bases). The CDR3 totals 13 residues. Trimming stripped 5 bases from V and 8 bases from J, with 14 bases between. The CDR3 sequence is CASSPRSGATQYF. CDR3 DNA sequence: TGTGCCAGCAGTCCCCGTTCAGGGGCTACGCAGTATTTT.

This clonotype has a count of ten or more. An end of the junction does not agree with germline; a read error may underlie this. The V and J genes are TRBV5-1 and TRBJ2-7; 8 bases line up with TRBD1. Germline values: CDR1 SGHRS, CDR2 YFSETQ. The CDR3 loop spans 14 amino acids. The CDR3, as DNA: TGCGCCAGCAGCTTGGGGGCTGGGACAGGTCCCATTTTCTTC. This codes for CASSLGAGTGPIFF.

Many counts were recorded for this clonotype. The rearrangement uses TRBV18 and TRBJ1-1; D gene uncertain. Germline V gene sequence: CDR1 KGHSH, CDR2 LQKENI. V shed 6 bases and J shed 6 bases, with 8 bases lying between them. CDR3 size: 11 residues. The CDR3 DNA reads TGTGCCAGCTCCCTCGGACCTGAAGCTTTCTTT. Translated, it gives CASSLGPEAFF. Based on the CDR3 plus reference TRBV18 and TRBJ1-1, the full variable domain is NAGVMQNPRHLVRRRGQEARLRCSPMKGHSHVYWYRQLPEEGLKFMVYLQKENIIDESGMPKERFSAEFPKEGPSILRIQQVVRGDSAAYFCASSLGPEAFFGQGTRLTVV.

This clonotype was detected ten times or more. The chain links TRBV20-1 to TRBJ2-1; D ambiguous. The CDR3 loop spans 13 amino acids. The germline gives CDR1 DFQATT, CDR2 SNEGSKA (reference sequence). Deletions cut 3 bases from V and 0 bases from J, with 6 bases between. CDR3 sequence (DNA): TGCAGTGCTAGGACACCCTCCTACAATGAGCAGTTCTTC. It is translated as CSARTPSYNEQFF.

This clonotype was detected a few times. The rearrangement joins TRBV18 to TRBJ1-5, with TRBD1 as a possible D gene (6 bases). Germline lookup yields CDR1 KGHSH and CDR2 LQKENI. Trimming pared 4 bases from V and 5 bases from J, leaving 9 bases between. This CDR3 has 13 residues. DNA for the CDR3: TGTGCCAGCTCACTTAGACAGGATCAGCCCCAGCATTTT. This translates into CASSLRQDQPQHF.

This clonotype was picked up many times. The chain recombines TRBV7-2 with TRBJ2-3, with D possibly being TRBD2 (7 bases). CDR1 and CDR2 (germline): SGHTA, FQGNSA. Trimming shortened V by 6 bases and J by 6 bases, and 25 bases separated the two germline ends. The CDR3 consists of 17 residues. As DNA, the CDR3 is TGTGCCAGCAGTTACAAAAAGGCGGGGGCCATATTGGATACGCAGTATTTT. Translation gives CASSYKKAGAILDTQYF.

The gene calls are TRBV11-2 and TRBJ1-4; D is unresolved. This CDR3 has 15 amino acids. Germline CDR1 reads SGHAT; CDR2 reads FQNNGV. Deletions cut 2 bases from V and 8 bases from J, with 15 bases between. For the CDR3, the DNA is TGTGCCAGCAGCTTACAGTATGAACCTGGGGAAAAACTGTTTTTT. It yields the protein CASSLQYEPGEKLFF.